This T cell receptor beta chain was identified during a study of blood T cell repertoires in COVID-19. Seattle cases were enrolled at active infection and followed longitudinally. This table comes from immunoSEQ multiplex PCR, and its TCRdb copy is limited to in-frame clones, with some not included. The sample includes 150,000 to 200,000 clones, around 82% of them seen just once. The sequence was obtained from a woman in her thirties or forties with COVID-19, enrolled during active disease. The source material was peripheral blood.

CDR3 coding DNA: TGTGCCAGCATCTGGACTAGCGGGGGAGTAAACATTCAGTACTTC. Encoded protein: CASIWTSGGVNIQYF. The V gene is TRBV2, the J gene TRBJ2-4; 13 bases are a match to TRBD2. The CDR3 is made up of 15 amino acids. The J segment lost 6 bases and the V segment lost 7 bases, leaving 6 bases of the junction unmatched. The germline CDR1 and CDR2 sequences are SNHLY and FYNNEI.